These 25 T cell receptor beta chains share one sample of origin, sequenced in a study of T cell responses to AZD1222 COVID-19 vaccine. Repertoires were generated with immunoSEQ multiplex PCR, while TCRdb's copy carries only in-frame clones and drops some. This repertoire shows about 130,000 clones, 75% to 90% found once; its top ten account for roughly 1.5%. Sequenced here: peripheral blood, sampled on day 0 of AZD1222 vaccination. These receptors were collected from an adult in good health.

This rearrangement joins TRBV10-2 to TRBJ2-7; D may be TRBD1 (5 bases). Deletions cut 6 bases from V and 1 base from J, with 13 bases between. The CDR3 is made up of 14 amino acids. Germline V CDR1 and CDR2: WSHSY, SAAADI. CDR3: CASSLDSVSYEQYF. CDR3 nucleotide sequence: TGCGCCAGCAGCCTCGACAGTGTTTCCTACGAGCAGTACTTC.

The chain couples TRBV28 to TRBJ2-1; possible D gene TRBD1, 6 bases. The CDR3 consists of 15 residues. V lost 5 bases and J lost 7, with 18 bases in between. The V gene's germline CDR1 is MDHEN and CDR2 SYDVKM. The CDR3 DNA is TGTGCCAGCAGTGGCAGGGGTTTGGGGTTGAATGAGCAGTTCTTC. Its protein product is CASSGRGLGLNEQFF.

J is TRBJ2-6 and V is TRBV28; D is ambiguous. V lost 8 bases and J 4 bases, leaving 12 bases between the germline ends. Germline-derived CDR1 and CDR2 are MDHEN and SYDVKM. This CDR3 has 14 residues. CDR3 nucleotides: TGTGCCAGCGGTTGGGTCGGGGGGGCCAACGTCCTGACTTTC. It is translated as CASGWVGGANVLTF. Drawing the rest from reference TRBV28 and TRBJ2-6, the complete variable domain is DVKVTQSSRYLVKRTGEKVFLECVQDMDHENMFWYRQDPGLGLRLIYFSYDVKMKEKGDIPEGYSVSREKKERFSLILESASTNQTSMYLCASGWVGGANVLTFGAGSRLTVL.

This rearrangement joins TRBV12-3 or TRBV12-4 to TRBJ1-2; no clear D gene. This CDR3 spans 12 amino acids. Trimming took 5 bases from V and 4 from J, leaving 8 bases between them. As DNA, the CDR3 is TGTGCCAGCAGTCGGGGATCCTATGGCTACACCTTC. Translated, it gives CASSRGSYGYTF.

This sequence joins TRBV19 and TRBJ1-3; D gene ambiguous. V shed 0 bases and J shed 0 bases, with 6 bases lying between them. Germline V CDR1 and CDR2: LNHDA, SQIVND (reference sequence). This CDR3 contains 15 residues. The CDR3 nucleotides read TGTGCCAGTAGTATAGATCCCTTCTCTGGAAACACCATATATTTT. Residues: CASSIDPFSGNTIYF.

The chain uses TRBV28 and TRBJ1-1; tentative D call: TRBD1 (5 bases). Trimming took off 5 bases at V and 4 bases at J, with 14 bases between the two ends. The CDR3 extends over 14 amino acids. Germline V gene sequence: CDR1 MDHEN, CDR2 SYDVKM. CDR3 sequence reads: CASSPTLRGTEAFF. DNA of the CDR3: TGTGCCAGCAGTCCAACTTTGAGGGGCACTGAAGCTTTCTTT.

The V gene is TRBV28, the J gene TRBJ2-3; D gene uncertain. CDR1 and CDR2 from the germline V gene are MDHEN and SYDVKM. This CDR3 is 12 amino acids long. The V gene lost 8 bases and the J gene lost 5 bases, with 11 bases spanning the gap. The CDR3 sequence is CASSPMGDTQYF. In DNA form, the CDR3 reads TGTGCCAGCTCTCCGATGGGAGATACGCAGTATTTT.

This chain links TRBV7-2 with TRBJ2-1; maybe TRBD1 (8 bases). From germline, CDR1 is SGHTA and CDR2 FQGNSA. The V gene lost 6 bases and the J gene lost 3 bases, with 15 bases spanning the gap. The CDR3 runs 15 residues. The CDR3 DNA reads TGTGCCAGCAGAGAGCGGGACAGGCTCTACAATGAGCAGTTCTTC. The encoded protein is CASRERDRLYNEQFF.

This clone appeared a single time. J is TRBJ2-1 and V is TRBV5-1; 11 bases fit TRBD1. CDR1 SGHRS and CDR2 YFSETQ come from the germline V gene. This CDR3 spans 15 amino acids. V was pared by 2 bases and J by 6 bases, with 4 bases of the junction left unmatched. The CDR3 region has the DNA TGCGCCAGCAGCTTCTCCGGGACAGGGGGCAATGAGCAGTTCTTC. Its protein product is CASSFSGTGGNEQFF.

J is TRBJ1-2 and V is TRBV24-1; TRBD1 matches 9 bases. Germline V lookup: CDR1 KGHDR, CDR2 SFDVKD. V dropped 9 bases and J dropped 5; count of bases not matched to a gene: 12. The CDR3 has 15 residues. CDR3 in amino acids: CATASPGQGPYGYTF. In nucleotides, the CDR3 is TGTGCCACCGCATCCCCGGGACAGGGCCCTTATGGCTACACCTTC.

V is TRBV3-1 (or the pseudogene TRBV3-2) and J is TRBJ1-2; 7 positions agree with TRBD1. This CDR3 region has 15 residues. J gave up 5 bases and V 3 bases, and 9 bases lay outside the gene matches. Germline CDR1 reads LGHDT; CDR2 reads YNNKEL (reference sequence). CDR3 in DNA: TGTGCCAGCAGCCACCCGAGAGGGGGCAAGTATGGCTACACCTTC. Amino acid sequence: CASSHPRGGKYGYTF.

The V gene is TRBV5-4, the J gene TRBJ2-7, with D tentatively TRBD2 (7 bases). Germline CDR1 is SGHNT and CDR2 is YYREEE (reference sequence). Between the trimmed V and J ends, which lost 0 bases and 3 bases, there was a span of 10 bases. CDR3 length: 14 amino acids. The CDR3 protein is CASSLEGGNYEQYF. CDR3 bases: TGTGCCAGCAGCTTGGAGGGGGGGAACTACGAGCAGTACTTC.

CDR3 sequence: CAWGQGGNQPQHF. The CDR3 nucleotides read TGTGCCTGGGGACAGGGGGGCAATCAGCCCCAGCATTTT. The chain couples TRBV30 to TRBJ1-5, with 10 positions matching TRBD1. The V gene's germline CDR1 is GTSNPN and CDR2 SVGIG (reference sequence). Trimming took 5 bases from V and 2 from J; bases not matched to a gene: 0. The CDR3 sequence is 13 residues long.

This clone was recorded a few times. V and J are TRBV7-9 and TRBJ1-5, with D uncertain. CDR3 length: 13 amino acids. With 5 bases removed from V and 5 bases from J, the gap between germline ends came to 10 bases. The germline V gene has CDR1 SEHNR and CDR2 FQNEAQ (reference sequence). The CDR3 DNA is TGTGCCAGCAGCCCAGACGCGGATCAGCCCCAGCATTTT. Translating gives CASSPDADQPQHF.

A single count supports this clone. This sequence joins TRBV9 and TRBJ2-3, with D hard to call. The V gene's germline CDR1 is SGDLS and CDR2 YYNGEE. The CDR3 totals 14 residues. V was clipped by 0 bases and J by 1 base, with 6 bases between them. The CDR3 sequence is CASSVEAGTDTQYF. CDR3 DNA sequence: TGTGCCAGCAGCGTAGAGGCGGGCACAGATACGCAGTATTTT.

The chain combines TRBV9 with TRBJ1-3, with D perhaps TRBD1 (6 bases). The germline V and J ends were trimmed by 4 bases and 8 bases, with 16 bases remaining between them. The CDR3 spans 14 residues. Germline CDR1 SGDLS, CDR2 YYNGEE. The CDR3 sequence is CASSPRGGRDTIYF. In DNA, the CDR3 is TGTGCCAGCAGCCCCCGGGGGGGGCGGGACACCATATATTTT.

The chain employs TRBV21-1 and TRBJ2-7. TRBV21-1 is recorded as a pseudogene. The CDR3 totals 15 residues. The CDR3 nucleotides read TGTGCCAGCAAAACGGGCGGACGAGTTTCCTACGAGCAGTACTTC. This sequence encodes CASKTGGRVSYEQYF.

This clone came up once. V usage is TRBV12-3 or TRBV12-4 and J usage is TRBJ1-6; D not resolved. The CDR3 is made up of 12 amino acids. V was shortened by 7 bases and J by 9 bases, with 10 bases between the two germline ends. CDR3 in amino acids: CASTLVPSPLHF. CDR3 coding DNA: TGTGCCAGCACCTTGGTACCTTCACCCCTCCACTTT.

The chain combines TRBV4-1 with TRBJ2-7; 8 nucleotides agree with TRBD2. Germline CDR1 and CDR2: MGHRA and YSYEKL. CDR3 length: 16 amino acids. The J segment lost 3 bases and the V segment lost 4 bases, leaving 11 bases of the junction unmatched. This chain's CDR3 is CASSLSRDGGDYEQYF. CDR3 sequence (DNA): TGCGCCAGCAGCCTATCCCGAGACGGGGGGGACTACGAGCAGTACTTC.

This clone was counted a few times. The CDR3 loop is CASSIGHYSNQPQHF. CDR3 DNA sequence: TGTGCCAGTAGTATAGGACATTACAGCAATCAGCCCCAGCATTTT. The chain links TRBV19 to TRBJ1-5, with D hard to call. This CDR3 is built from 15 residues. V was cut by 1 base and J by 1 base, with 8 bases left in between. Germline V CDR1 and CDR2: LNHDA, SQIVND (reference sequence).

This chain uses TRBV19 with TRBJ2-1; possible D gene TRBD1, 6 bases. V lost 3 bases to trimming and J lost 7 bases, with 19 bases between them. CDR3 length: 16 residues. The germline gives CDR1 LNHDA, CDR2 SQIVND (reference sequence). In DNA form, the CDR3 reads TGTGCCAGTAGTATCGGGGCAGGGGCTTTTCAGAATGAGCAGTTCTTC. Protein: CASSIGAGAFQNEQFF.

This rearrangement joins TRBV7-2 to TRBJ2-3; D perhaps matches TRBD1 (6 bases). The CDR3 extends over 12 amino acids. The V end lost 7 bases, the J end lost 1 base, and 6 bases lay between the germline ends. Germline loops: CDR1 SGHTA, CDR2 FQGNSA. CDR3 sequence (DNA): TGTGCCAGCACAGGGGGCACAGATACGCAGTATTTT. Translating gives CASTGGTDTQYF.

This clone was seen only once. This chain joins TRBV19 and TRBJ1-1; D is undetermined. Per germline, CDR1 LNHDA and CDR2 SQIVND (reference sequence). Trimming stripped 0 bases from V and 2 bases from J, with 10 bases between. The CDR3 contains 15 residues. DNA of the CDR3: TGTGCCAGTAGTATAGAGTACAGAGAAAACACTGAAGCTTTCTTT. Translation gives CASSIEYRENTEAFF.

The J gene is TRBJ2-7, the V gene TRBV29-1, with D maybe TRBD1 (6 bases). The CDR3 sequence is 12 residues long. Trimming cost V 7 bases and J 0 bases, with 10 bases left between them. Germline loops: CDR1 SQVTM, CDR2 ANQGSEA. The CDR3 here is CSAGTFSYEQYF. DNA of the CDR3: TGCAGCGCCGGGACATTCTCCTACGAGCAGTACTTC.

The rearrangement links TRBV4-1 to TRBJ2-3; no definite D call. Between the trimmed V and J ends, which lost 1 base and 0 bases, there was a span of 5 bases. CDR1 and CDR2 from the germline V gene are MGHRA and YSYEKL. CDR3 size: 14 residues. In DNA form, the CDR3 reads TGCGCCAGCAGCCAAGCGCAGAGCACAGATACGCAGTATTTT. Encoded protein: CASSQAQSTDTQYF.